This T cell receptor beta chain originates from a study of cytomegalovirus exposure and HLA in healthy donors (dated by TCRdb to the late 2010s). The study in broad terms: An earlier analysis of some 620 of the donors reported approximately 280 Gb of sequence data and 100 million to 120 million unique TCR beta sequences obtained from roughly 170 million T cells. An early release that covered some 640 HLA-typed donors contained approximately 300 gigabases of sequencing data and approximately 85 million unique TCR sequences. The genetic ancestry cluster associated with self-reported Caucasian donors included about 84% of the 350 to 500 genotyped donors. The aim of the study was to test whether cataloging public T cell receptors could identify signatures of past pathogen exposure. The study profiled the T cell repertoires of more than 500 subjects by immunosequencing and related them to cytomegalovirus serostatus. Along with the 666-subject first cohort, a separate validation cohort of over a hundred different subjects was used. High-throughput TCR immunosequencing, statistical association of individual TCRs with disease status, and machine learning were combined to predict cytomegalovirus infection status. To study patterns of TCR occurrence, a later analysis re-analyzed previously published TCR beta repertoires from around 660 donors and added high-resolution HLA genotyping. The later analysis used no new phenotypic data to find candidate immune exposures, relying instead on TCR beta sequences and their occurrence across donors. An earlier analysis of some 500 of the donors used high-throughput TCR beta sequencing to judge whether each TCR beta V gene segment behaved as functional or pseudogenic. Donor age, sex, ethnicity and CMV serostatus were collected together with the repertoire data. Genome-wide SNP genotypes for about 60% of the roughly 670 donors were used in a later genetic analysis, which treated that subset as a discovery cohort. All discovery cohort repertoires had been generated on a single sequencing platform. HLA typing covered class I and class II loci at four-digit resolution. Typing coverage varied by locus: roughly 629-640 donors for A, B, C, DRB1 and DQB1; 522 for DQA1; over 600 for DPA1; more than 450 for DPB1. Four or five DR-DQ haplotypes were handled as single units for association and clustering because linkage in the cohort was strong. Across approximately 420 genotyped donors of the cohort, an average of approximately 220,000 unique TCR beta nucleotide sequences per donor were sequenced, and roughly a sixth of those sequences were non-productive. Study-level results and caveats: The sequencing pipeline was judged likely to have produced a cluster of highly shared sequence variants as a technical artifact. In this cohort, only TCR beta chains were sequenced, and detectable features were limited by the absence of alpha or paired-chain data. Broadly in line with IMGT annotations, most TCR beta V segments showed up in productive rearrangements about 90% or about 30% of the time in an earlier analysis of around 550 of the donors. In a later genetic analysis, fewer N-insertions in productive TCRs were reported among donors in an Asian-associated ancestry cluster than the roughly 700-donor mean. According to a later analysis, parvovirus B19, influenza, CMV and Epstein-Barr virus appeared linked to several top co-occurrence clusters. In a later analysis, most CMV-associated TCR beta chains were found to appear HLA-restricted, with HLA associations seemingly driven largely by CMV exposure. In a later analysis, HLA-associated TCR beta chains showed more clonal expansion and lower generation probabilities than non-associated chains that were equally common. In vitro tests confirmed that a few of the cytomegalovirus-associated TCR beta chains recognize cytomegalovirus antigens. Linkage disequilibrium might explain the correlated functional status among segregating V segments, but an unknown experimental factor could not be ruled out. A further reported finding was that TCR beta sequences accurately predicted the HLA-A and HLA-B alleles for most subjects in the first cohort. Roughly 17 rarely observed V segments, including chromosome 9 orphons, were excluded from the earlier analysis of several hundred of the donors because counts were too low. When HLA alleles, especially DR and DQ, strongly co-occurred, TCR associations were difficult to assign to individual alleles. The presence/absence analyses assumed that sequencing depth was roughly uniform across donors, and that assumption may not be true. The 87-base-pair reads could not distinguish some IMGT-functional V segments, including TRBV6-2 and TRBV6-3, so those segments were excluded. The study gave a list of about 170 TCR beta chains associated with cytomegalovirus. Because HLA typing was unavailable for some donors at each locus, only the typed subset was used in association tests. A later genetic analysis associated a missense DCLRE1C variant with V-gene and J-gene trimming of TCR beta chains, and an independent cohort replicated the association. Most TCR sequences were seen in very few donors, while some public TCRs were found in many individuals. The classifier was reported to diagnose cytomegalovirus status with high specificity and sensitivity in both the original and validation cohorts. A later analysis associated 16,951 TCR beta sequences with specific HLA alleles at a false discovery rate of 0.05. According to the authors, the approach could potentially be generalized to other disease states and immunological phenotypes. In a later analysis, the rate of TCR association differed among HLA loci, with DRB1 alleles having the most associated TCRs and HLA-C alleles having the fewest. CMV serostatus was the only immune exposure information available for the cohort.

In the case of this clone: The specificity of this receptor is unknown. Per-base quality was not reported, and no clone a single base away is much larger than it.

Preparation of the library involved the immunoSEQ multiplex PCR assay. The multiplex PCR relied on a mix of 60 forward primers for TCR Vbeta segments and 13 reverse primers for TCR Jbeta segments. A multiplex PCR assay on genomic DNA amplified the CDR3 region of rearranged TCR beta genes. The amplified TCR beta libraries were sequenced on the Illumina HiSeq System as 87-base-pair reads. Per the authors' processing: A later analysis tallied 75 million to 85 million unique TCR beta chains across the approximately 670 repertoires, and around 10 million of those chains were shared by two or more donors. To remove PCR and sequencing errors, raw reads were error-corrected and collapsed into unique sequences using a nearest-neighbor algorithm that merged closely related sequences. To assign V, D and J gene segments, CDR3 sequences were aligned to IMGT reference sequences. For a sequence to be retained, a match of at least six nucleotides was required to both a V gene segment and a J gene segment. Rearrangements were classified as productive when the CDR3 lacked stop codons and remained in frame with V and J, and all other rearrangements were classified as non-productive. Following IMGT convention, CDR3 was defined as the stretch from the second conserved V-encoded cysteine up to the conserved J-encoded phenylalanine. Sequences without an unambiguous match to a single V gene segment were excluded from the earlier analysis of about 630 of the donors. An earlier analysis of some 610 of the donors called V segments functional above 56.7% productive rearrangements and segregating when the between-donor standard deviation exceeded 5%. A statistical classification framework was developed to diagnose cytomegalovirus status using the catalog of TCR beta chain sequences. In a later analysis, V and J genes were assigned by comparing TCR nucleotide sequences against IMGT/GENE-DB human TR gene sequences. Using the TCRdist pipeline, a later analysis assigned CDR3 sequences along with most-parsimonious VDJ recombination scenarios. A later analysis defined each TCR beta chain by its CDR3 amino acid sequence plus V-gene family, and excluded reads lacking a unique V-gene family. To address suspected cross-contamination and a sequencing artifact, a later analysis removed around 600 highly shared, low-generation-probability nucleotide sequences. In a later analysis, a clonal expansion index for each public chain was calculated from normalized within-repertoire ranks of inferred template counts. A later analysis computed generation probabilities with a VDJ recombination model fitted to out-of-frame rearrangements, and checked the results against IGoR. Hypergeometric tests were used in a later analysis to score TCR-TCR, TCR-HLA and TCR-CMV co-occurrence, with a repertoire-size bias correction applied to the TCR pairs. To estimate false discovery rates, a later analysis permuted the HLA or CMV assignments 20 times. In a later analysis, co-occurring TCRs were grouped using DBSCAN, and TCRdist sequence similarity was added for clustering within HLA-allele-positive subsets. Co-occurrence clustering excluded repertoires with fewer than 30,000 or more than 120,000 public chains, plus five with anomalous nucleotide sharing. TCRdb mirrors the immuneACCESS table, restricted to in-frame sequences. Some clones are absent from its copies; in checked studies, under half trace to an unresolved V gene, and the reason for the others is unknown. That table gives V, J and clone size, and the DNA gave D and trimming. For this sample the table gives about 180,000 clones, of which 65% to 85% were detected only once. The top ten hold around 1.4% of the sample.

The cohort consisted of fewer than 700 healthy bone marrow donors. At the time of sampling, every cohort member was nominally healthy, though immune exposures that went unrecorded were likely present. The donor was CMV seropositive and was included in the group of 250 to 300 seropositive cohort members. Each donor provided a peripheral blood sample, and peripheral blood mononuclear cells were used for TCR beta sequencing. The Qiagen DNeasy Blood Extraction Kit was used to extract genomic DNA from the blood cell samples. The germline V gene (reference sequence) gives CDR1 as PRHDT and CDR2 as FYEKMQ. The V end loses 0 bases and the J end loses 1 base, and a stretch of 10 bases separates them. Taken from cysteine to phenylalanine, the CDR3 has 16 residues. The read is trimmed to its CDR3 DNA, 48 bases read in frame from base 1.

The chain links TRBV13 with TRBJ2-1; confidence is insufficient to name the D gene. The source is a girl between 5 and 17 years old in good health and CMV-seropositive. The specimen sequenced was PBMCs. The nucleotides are TGTGCCAGCAGCTTAGGCCCTCCGCGGTCCTACAATGAGCAGTTCTTC. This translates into CASSLGPPRSYNEQFF.